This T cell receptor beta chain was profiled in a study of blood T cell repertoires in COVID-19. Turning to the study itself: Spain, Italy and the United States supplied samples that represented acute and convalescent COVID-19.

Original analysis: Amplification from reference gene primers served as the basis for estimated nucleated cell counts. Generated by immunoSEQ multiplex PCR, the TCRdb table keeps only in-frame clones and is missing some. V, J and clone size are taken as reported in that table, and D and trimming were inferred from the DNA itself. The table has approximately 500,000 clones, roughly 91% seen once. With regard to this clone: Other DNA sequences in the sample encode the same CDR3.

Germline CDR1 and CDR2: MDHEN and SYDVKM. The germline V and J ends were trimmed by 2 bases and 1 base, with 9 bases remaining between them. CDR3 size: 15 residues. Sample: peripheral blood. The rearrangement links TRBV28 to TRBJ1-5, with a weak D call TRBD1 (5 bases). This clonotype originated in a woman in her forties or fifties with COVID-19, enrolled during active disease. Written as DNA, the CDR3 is TGTGCCAGCAGTTTAGGCGGGGGAAGCAATCAGCCCCAGCATTTT. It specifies CASSLGGGSNQPQHF.